Listed here are 32 T cell receptor beta chains from one sample, sequenced in a study of cytomegalovirus exposure and HLA in healthy donors. 13 Jbeta primers and 60 Vbeta primers were used for the PCR. The data were produced by immunoSEQ multiplex PCR, yet TCRdb's version contains in-frame clones alone and is incomplete. The sample has around 170,000 clones; around four fifths are singletons. The sequenced sample was PBMCs. The receptors stem from a woman under 30 in good health and CMV-seronegative.

The chain links TRBV20-1 to TRBJ2-7, with D perhaps TRBD1 (5 bases). The CDR3 extends over 11 amino acids. V lost 5 bases, J lost 2 bases, and 7 bases lay in between. Per germline, CDR1 DFQATT and CDR2 SNEGSKA (reference sequence). This CDR3 is CSAVDTYEQYF. As DNA, the CDR3 is TGCAGTGCTGTGGACACCTACGAGCAGTACTTC.

The chain employs TRBV6-5 and TRBJ2-7, with 7 nucleotides matching TRBD2. V was clipped by 8 bases and J by 5 bases; unmatched bases: 6. The CDR3 contains 12 residues. Germline V gene lookup returns CDR1 MNHEY and CDR2 SVGAGI. CDR3 DNA sequence: TGTGCCAGCGCGGGAGCGACTGACGAGCAGTACTTC. Its protein is CASAGATDEQYF.

The V gene is TRBV27, the J gene TRBJ2-3; the D gene is possibly TRBD2 (5 bases). CDR1 and CDR2 (germline): MNHEY, SMNVEV (reference sequence). There are 14 residues in the CDR3. Between the trimmed V and J ends, which lost 8 bases and 0 bases, there was a span of 12 bases. The CDR3 loop reads CASRYGESTDTQYF. The DNA of the CDR3 is TGTGCCAGCCGCTACGGGGAAAGCACAGATACGCAGTATTTT.

The J gene is TRBJ1-2, the V gene TRBV30; tentative D call: TRBD1 (6 bases). Germline V gives CDR1 GTSNPN, CDR2 SVGIG (reference sequence). CDR3 length: 15 amino acids. Trimming pared 8 bases from V and 2 bases from J, leaving 21 bases between. In DNA form, the CDR3 reads TGTGCCAGCCCTCAGTCCGTGGACAGAAACTATGGCTACACCTTC. It encodes CASPQSVDRNYGYTF. Full variable domain (outside the CDR3, taken from reference TRBV30 and TRBJ1-2): SQTIHQWPATLVQPVGSPLSLECTVEGTSNPNLYWYRQAAGRGLQLLFYSVGIGQISSEVPQNLSASRPQDRQFILSSKKLLLSDSGFYLCASPQSVDRNYGYTFGSGTRLTVV.

The chain carries TRBV27 and TRBJ1-2; TRBD1 matches at 7 bases. V lost 6 bases to trimming and J lost 2 bases; unmatched junction nucleotides: 9. The CDR3 runs to 15 residues. Germline V gives CDR1 MNHEY, CDR2 SMNVEV (reference sequence). The CDR3 DNA sequence: TGTGCCAGCAGCCGTACCGGGACAGACAACTATGGCTACACCTTC. It specifies CASSRTGTDNYGYTF.

This clone was picked up one time. CDR3 loop: CASRRIREGDEQFF. The CDR3 region has the DNA TGTGCCAGCCGACGCATCAGGGAGGGCGATGAGCAGTTCTTC. The chain combines TRBV2 with TRBJ2-1; TRBD2 matches 7 bases. Germline V gene lookup returns CDR1 SNHLY and CDR2 FYNNEI. Germline trimming cut 8 bases from V and 8 bases from J; bases unmatched to any gene: 12. The CDR3 runs to 14 residues. Looking up the rest from reference TRBV2 and TRBJ2-1 gives the full variable domain: EPEVTQTPSHQVTQMGQEVILRCVPISNHLYFYWYRQILGQKVEFLVSFYNNEISEKSEIFDDQFSVERPDGSNFTLKIRSTKLEDSAMYFCASRRIREGDEQFFGPGTRLTVL.

The chain is built from TRBV5-1 and TRBJ2-3, with D hard to call. The V gene's germline CDR1 is SGHRS and CDR2 YFSETQ. The CDR3 consists of 14 residues. The ends were cut back, 7 bases at V and 5 bases at J, with 17 bases in the middle. The CDR3 is CASFPGNPGDTQYF. CDR3 DNA: TGCGCCAGCTTCCCCGGCAACCCGGGAGATACGCAGTATTTT.

This clone was seen just once. The chain combines TRBV27 with TRBJ2-2, with D possibly matching TRBD2 (5 bases). Germline V gives CDR1 MNHEY, CDR2 SMNVEV (reference sequence). This CDR3 is built from 13 residues. V lost 5 bases to trimming and J lost 5 bases, with 9 bases between them. CDR3 bases: TGTGCCAGCAGTCCCCGGACTACCGGGGAGCTGTTTTTT. Translating gives CASSPRTTGELFF.

This clone was counted only a few times. The chain joins TRBV7-9 to TRBJ2-1, with D possibly matching TRBD1 (5 bases). This CDR3 is 14 amino acids long. Germline CDR1 is SEHNR and CDR2 is FQNEAQ (reference sequence). V was clipped by 7 bases and J by 8 bases, with 18 bases between them. CDR3 DNA sequence: TGTGCCAGCATAGGCCCAGGGTATGTTGATGAGCAGTTCTTC. This sequence encodes CASIGPGYVDEQFF.

The chain links TRBV28 to TRBJ2-1; the match to TRBD2 covers 10 bases. V lost 8 bases to trimming and J lost 7 bases; unmatched junction nucleotides: 20. From germline, CDR1 is MDHEN and CDR2 SYDVKM. The CDR3 length is 18 residues. The CDR3 sequence: CASLGLAGESKARNEQFF. The CDR3 coding sequence is TGTGCCAGCCTGGGTCTAGCGGGAGAAAGTAAAGCGCGGAATGAGCAGTTCTTC.

V gene TRBV11-1 combines with J gene TRBJ2-7; D possibly corresponds to TRBD2 (6 bases). Trimming shortened V by 4 bases and J by 0 bases, and 13 bases separated the two germline ends. The CDR3 is made up of 15 amino acids. CDR1 SGHAT and CDR2 FQDESV come from the germline V gene (reference sequence). CDR3 sequence: CASSSVADTSYEQYF. The CDR3 DNA sequence: TGTGCCAGCAGCTCGGTAGCGGACACCTCCTACGAGCAGTACTTC.

The chain is built from TRBV5-1 and TRBJ2-3; TRBD2 is a possible D gene (6 bases). The CDR3 consists of 15 residues. The germline V gene has CDR1 SGHRS and CDR2 YFSETQ. Trimming removed 6 bases at V and 6 bases at J, with 20 bases between. CDR3 region: CASTSGVYSSDTQYF. As DNA, the CDR3 is TGCGCCAGCACCTCGGGGGTATACTCATCGGATACGCAGTATTTT.

This chain connects TRBV9 to TRBJ1-1; D call uncertain. V lost 4 bases, J lost 3 bases, and 7 bases lay in between. The CDR3 is made up of 12 amino acids. CDR1 and CDR2 from the germline V gene are SGDLS and YYNGEE. The CDR3 region has the DNA TGTGCCAGCAGCCTCTCGGACACTGAAGCTTTCTTT. Its protein product is CASSLSDTEAFF.

This clone was counted a single time. V and J are TRBV28 and TRBJ1-5; the D gene is possibly TRBD1 (6 bases). Germline-derived CDR1 and CDR2 are MDHEN and SYDVKM. The CDR3 sequence is 15 residues long. Trimming stripped 4 bases from V and 2 bases from J, with 12 bases between. CDR3 protein: CASSWDTTGNQPQHF. Written as DNA, the CDR3 is TGTGCCAGCAGTTGGGACACGACGGGCAATCAGCCCCAGCATTTT.

This chain links TRBV27 with TRBJ2-2; D possibly corresponds to TRBD2 (6 bases). V lost 0 bases and J lost 5, with 10 bases in between. Germline-derived CDR1 and CDR2 are MNHEY and SMNVEV (reference sequence). The CDR3 sequence is 15 residues long. Here the CDR3 DNA reads TGTGCCAGCAGTTTATCGCGGGATGGGACCGGGGAGCTGTTTTTT. It encodes CASSLSRDGTGELFF.

This chain links TRBV7-2 with TRBJ2-1, with 7 bases fitting TRBD1. In germline, CDR1 is SGHTA, CDR2 FQGNSA. The CDR3 length is 16 residues. J gave up 4 bases and V 5 bases, and 11 bases lay outside the gene matches. CDR3 in amino acids: CASSIASGQYYNEQFF. The CDR3 DNA sequence: TGTGCCAGCAGCATCGCATCGGGACAGTATTACAATGAGCAGTTCTTC.

This chain uses TRBV7-7 with TRBJ2-2; D gene uncertain. This CDR3 has 13 residues. V was pared by 4 bases and J by 4 bases, with 7 bases between. Germline V lookup: CDR1 SSHAT, CDR2 FNYEAQ (reference sequence). Here the CDR3 DNA reads TGTGCCAGCAGCTCCCAGGCCACCGGGGAGCTGTTTTTT. This translates into CASSSQATGELFF.

This sequence joins TRBV10-2 and TRBJ2-1, with 7 bases lining up with TRBD1. V dropped 6 bases and J dropped 7; count of bases not matched to a gene: 6. Looked up from germline, CDR1 is WSHSY and CDR2 is SAAADI. This CDR3 comprises 13 residues. As DNA, the CDR3 is TGCGCCAGCAGAACCGGGACAGATAATGAGCAGTTCTTC. This sequence encodes CASRTGTDNEQFF.

The chain has TRBV12-1 and TRBJ2-3; the DNA was not compared with TRBD2, the D call given in the table. TRBV12-1 is an annotated pseudogene. CDR3 length: 15 residues. The CDR3 reads CASSFGRLRADTQYF. The CDR3 region has the DNA TGTGCCAGCAGCTTTGGTCGTTTGAGAGCAGATACGCAGTATTTT.

The CDR3 loop reads CASSKSQETQYF. The CDR3 DNA reads as TGTGCCAGCTCAAAATCGCAAGAGACCCAGTACTTC. The chain uses TRBV18 and TRBJ2-5; no clear D gene. CDR3 length: 12 residues. Germline assignment: CDR1 KGHSH and CDR2 LQKENI. The V gene lost 5 bases and the J gene lost 2 bases, with 6 bases spanning the gap.

V usage is TRBV7-9 and J usage is TRBJ1-5; TRBD1 agrees at 8 bases. The J segment lost 3 bases and the V segment lost 6 bases, leaving 10 bases of the junction unmatched. The germline V gene has CDR1 SEHNR and CDR2 FQNEAQ (reference sequence). This CDR3 spans 16 amino acids. The CDR3 loop reads CASSQKTGAINQPQHF. The CDR3 nucleotides are TGTGCCAGCAGTCAAAAGACAGGGGCGATCAATCAGCCCCAGCATTTT.

This chain links TRBV6-1 with TRBJ2-5; 8 positions agree with TRBD2. The CDR3 consists of 13 residues. Trimming cost V 8 bases and J 5 bases; bases outside gene matches: 7. Germline loops: CDR1 MNHNS, CDR2 SASEGT. The CDR3 sequence is CASASGSGETQYF. CDR3 bases: TGTGCCAGCGCGAGCGGGAGTGGGGAGACCCAGTACTTC.

The chain joins TRBV7-2 to TRBJ2-1, with TRBD1 matching 10 bases. Germline V gene sequence: CDR1 SGHTA, CDR2 FQGNSA. J lost 2 bases, V lost 4 bases, and 14 bases had no gene match. This CDR3 is 19 amino acids long. CDR3 in amino acids: CASSSQGQGIVGAYNEQFF. Here the CDR3 DNA reads TGTGCCAGCAGCTCCCAGGGACAGGGGATCGTCGGAGCCTACAATGAGCAGTTCTTC.

DNA for the CDR3: TGTGCCAGCAGTCAACAGGGGGCGGTACGTCAGCCCCAGCATTTT. This gives the protein CASSQQGAVRQPQHF. The chain links TRBV6-5 to TRBJ1-5, with 9 bases that match TRBD1. V shed 5 bases and J 6 bases; nucleotides not matched to a gene: 8. Per the germline V gene, CDR1 is MNHEY and CDR2 is SVGAGI. This CDR3 contains 15 residues.

The V call is TRBV6-4, the J call TRBJ1-6; tentative D call: TRBD1 (5 bases). Germline V CDR1 and CDR2: MRHNA, SNTAGT. V lost 5 bases and J 8 bases, leaving 10 bases between the germline ends. The CDR3 consists of 13 residues. CDR3 sequence (DNA): TGTGCCAGCAGTCCAGAAGGGGATTCACCCCTCCACTTT. This translates into CASSPEGDSPLHF.

V usage is TRBV7-8 and J usage is TRBJ2-7; 9 bases line up with TRBD1. This CDR3 is built from 16 residues. Germline V gene sequence: CDR1 SGHVS, CDR2 FQNEAQ. The V and J ends lost 0 bases and 0 bases, in that order; junction bases with no gene match: 3. The CDR3 reads CASSLARDRASYEQYF. The CDR3 coding sequence is TGTGCCAGCAGCTTAGCGCGGGACAGGGCCTCCTACGAGCAGTACTTC. Variable domain in full (rest from reference TRBV7-8 and TRBJ2-7): GAGVSQSPRYKVAKRGQDVALRCDPISGHVSLFWYQQALGQGPEFLTYFQNEAQLDKSGLPSDRFFAERPEGSVSTLKIQRTQQEDSAVYLCASSLARDRASYEQYFGPGTRLTVT.

The rearrangement uses TRBV28 and TRBJ1-5, with TRBD1 matching 7 bases. CDR1 MDHEN and CDR2 SYDVKM come from the germline V gene. The CDR3 spans 19 residues. V lost 2 bases, J lost 5 bases, and 18 bases stayed unmatched. CDR3 amino acids: CASSLGNLVIRGSYQPQHF. In DNA form, the CDR3 reads TGTGCCAGCAGTTTAGGGAATCTCGTCATCAGGGGGTCGTATCAGCCCCAGCATTTT. Looking up the rest from reference TRBV28 and TRBJ1-5 gives the full variable domain: DVKVTQSSRYLVKRTGEKVFLECVQDMDHENMFWYRQDPGLGLRLIYFSYDVKMKEKGDIPEGYSVSREKKERFSLILESASTNQTSMYLCASSLGNLVIRGSYQPQHFGDGTRLSIL.

This clone appeared once. This chain joins TRBV11-2 and TRBJ2-7; D is unclear. Germline V gives CDR1 SGHAT, CDR2 FQNNGV. The V gene lost 5 bases and the J gene lost 0 bases, with 8 bases spanning the gap. This CDR3 has 13 amino acids. CDR3 in amino acids: CASSNRTSYEQYF. Here the CDR3 DNA reads TGTGCCAGCAGCAACAGAACCTCCTACGAGCAGTACTTC.

The chain couples TRBV27 to TRBJ1-3; TRBD1 matches 10 bases. The CDR3 is made up of 15 amino acids. Per the germline V gene, CDR1 is MNHEY and CDR2 is SMNVEV (reference sequence). Trimming at V came to 6 bases and at J to 4 bases, leaving 6 bases not matched to a gene. The CDR3 spells CASRTTGGGGNTIYF. The CDR3 coding sequence is TGTGCCAGCAGGACGACAGGGGGCGGGGGAAACACCATATATTTT.

The gene calls are TRBV27 and TRBJ2-7; tentatively, D is TRBD1 (6 bases). The V gene lost 8 bases and the J gene lost 0 bases, with 11 bases spanning the gap. The CDR3 is 13 amino acids. Germline loops: CDR1 MNHEY, CDR2 SMNVEV (reference sequence). CDR3 residues: CASSGQSSYEQYF. The CDR3 DNA reads TGTGCCAGCTCGGGACAAAGCTCCTACGAGCAGTACTTC.

The chain has TRBV28 and TRBJ1-2, with 12 positions matching TRBD1. CDR3 length: 13 amino acids. Trimming removed 7 bases from V and 8 bases from J; junction bases left unmatched: 5. CDR1 and CDR2 from the germline V gene are MDHEN and SYDVKM. The CDR3 region is CASIRDRGRGYTF. CDR3 nucleotides: TGTGCCAGCATCCGGGACAGGGGGCGCGGCTACACCTTC.

As regards this clone: Other nucleotide sequences from this sample produce the same CDR3. V and J are TRBV7-9 and TRBJ1-2; D remains unclear. This CDR3 contains 11 residues. Germline V gene lookup returns CDR1 SEHNR and CDR2 FQNEAQ (reference sequence). Trimming shortened V by 1 base and J by 8 bases, and 5 bases separated the two germline ends. In DNA, the CDR3 is TGTGCCAGCAGCTTAGGAGGGGGCTACACCTTC. Protein sequence: CASSLGGGYTF.